This is a list of T cell receptor beta chains from one sample in a study of post-analysis software for immune sequencing data. TCRdb used MiXCR to reprocess the PCR reads, holding one entry per CDR3 protein. The sample includes 650,000 to 850,000 distinct CDR3 sequences, roughly half of them seen just once. The source material was blood. All receptors come from a girl aged 10-17 years with multiple sclerosis. CDR3s include the opening cysteine and the closing phenylalanine or tryptophan. The order of the fields is J gene, D gene, clone size, V gene, CDR3 DNA, CDR3 protein. D genes are given only for firm matches. Only part of the rows carry a size: once, few, many, or a class if the clone is expanded.

>TRBJ2-3|.|.|TRBV18
TGTGCCAGCTCGTGGGACGGACAAGGGGATACGCAGTATTTT
CASSWDGQGDTQYF
>TRBJ2-7|TRBD1|.|TRBV5-1
TGCGCCAGCAGCACGTGGACAGGGGTCTCCTACGAGCAGTACTTC
CASSTWTGVSYEQYF
>TRBJ2-1|TRBD1|.|TRBV3-1
TGTGCCAGCAGCCAATACGGGACAGGGGGTAACAATGAGCAGTTCTTC
CASSQYGTGGNNEQFF
>TRBJ2-6|.|.|TRBV4-1
TGCGCCAGCAGCCATCCTGGAGGGAGACAGGGAAGCTCTGGGGCCAACGTCCTGACTTTC
CASSHPGGRQGSSGANVLTF
>TRBJ2-1|.|.|TRBV7-9
TGTGCCAGCAGCTCCAATCTAGGTGGGGCCTACAATGAGCAGTTCTTC
CASSSNLGGAYNEQFF
>TRBJ2-7|TRBD2|.|TRBV3-1
TGTGCCAGCAGCCAAGGAGTTCCGGGACTAGCGGGAGGGCACCACGAGCAGTACTTC
CASSQGVPGLAGGHHEQYF
>TRBJ2-7|.|.|TRBV12-3/TRBV12-4
TGTGCCAGCAGTTTGAGGCTTACGGGCGAGCAGTACTTC
CASSLRLTGEQYF
>TRBJ2-7|TRBD1|few|TRBV7-9
TGTGCCAGCAGCTTAGCCCCCGGGACAGCCTCCTACGAGCAGTACTTC
CASSLAPGTASYEQYF
>TRBJ1-2|TRBD1|.|TRBV20-1
TGCAGTGCAAGAACAGGGGAAAACTATGGCTACACCTTC
CSARTGENYGYTF
>TRBJ2-7|TRBD2|.|TRBV5-3
TGTGCCAGCAGCCAGGAACCGGGACTAGCCTCCTACGAGCAGTACTTC
CASSQEPGLASYEQYF
>TRBJ2-5|TRBD2|.|TRBV5-1
TGCGCCAGCAGCTTGGCCGGCGGGGGGGTCCAAGAGACCCAGTACTTC
CASSLAGGGVQETQYF
>TRBJ2-2|TRBD1|.|TRBV29-1
TGCAGCGTGGAAGACTGGACAGGAGCCACCGGGGAGCTGTTTTTT
CSVEDWTGATGELFF
>TRBJ2-7|.|.|TRBV10-3
TGTGCCATCAGAACAGAGAGGGGCCCTGTGGAGCAGTACTTC
CAIRTERGPVEQYF
>TRBJ2-5|.|.|TRBV27
TGTGCCAGCAGTTACCGGCAGTCGGGGAAGACCCAGTACTTC
CASSYRQSGKTQYF
>TRBJ1-1|.|.|TRBV6-5
TGTGCCAGCAGGAGGCAGGCCACCATTGAAGCTTTCTTT
CASRRQATIEAFF
>TRBJ1-5|.|.|TRBV4-1
TGCGCCAGCAGTAAAGAGGCGGGGGGCAATCAGCCCCAGCATTTT
CASSKEAGGNQPQHF
>TRBJ1-2|TRBD1|.|TRBV5-1
TGCGCCAGCAGGAGTAAGGACAGGGACGACTATGGCTACACCTTC
CASRSKDRDDYGYTF
>TRBJ2-6|.|few|TRBV4-1
TGCGCCAGCGGCTCGGAGTTATTTGTTGGGGCCAACGTCCTGACTTTC
CASGSELFVGANVLTF
>TRBJ2-7|TRBD2|.|TRBV7-3
TGTGCCAGCAGCGTGGGACTAGTTAACGAGCAGTACTTC
CASSVGLVNEQYF
>TRBJ2-7|TRBD2|few|TRBV20-1
TGCAGTGCGTGGACTAGCGGGGTTCCCTACGAGCAGTACTTC
CSAWTSGVPYEQYF
>TRBJ2-7|.|.|TRBV7-9
TGTGCCAGCAGCTTAGTCTCCGGGAGAGGGTACGAGCAGTACTTC
CASSLVSGRGYEQYF
>TRBJ2-1|TRBD2|.|TRBV7-9
TGTGCCAGCAGCCGGGAGGGGGAGTCCTCCTACAATGAGCAGTTCTTC
CASSREGESSYNEQFF
>TRBJ1-2|TRBD1|.|TRBV29-1
TGCAGCGTTGAAGGCGACAGGGGAGGTGGCTACACCTTC
CSVEGDRGGGYTF
>TRBJ2-7|.|.|TRBV6-5
TGTGCCAGCAGTAGGGGTTCCGGGGGATCCTACGAGCAGTACTTC
CASSRGSGGSYEQYF
>TRBJ2-7|TRBD2|few|TRBV4-1
TGCGCCAGCAGCCAAGTCTATGGTAGCGGGAGGCGCCCCTACGAGCAGTACTTC
CASSQVYGSGRRPYEQYF
>TRBJ2-5|.|.|TRBV7-8
TGTGCCAGCAGCTGGGGCAGAGTAATGGAGACCCAGTACTTC
CASSWGRVMETQYF
>TRBJ2-7|TRBD1|few|TRBV10-1
TGCGCCAGCAGTGCCGACAGGGGGTATTACGAGCAGTACTTC
CASSADRGYYEQYF
>TRBJ2-4|.|few|TRBV5-1
TGCGCCAGCAGCAGGGGGGGACAGTCAAACATTCAGTACTTC
CASSRGGQSNIQYF
>TRBJ2-5|.|.|TRBV5-6
TGTGCCAGCAGATGGATGGGGCGCGGTGAGACCCAGTACTTC
CASRWMGRGETQYF
>TRBJ1-2|TRBD1|.|TRBV4-1
TGCGCCAGCAGCCAAGTCGGGACAGGGACTCACTATGGCTACACCTTC
CASSQVGTGTHYGYTF
>TRBJ1-1|TRBD1|.|TRBV7-6
TGTGCCAGCAGCTTAGAAGGGACAGATCTCGACACTGAAGCTTTCTTT
CASSLEGTDLDTEAFF
>TRBJ2-7|TRBD2|.|TRBV5-1
TGCGCCAGCAGCCCTCGGACTAGCGGGAAGGGCTACGAGCAGTACTTC
CASSPRTSGKGYEQYF
>TRBJ1-1|.|.|TRBV3-1
TGTGCCAGCAGCCAAGATGGGAGGGCGGGTACTGAAGCTTTCTTT
CASSQDGRAGTEAFF
>TRBJ1-2|TRBD1|.|TRBV14
TGTGCCAGCAGCCGGGACAGGGGAATATCCCATGGCTACACCTTC
CASSRDRGISHGYTF
>TRBJ2-7|.|.|TRBV6-6
TGTGCCAGCAGTTACCTCCGGGACCCCTCGTACTACGAGCAGTACTTC
CASSYLRDPSYYEQYF
>TRBJ1-1|TRBD1|once|TRBV10-1
TGCGCCAGCAGTGAGTCGACAGGGGGGACTGAAGCTTTCTTT
CASSESTGGTEAFF
>TRBJ2-5|TRBD2|.|TRBV12-3/TRBV12-4
TGTGCCAGCAGTCCCATAGGGGCCCCCCGGGAGGGGACCCAGTACTTC
CASSPIGAPREGTQYF
>TRBJ2-7|TRBD2|few|TRBV6-5
TGTGCCAGCAGTTACTCGACTAGCGGATCCTACGAGCAGTACTTC
CASSYSTSGSYEQYF
>TRBJ1-2|.|few|TRBV20-1
TGCATAGCCCTGGCCGAGGTGGGTTACACCTTC
CIALAEVGYTF
>TRBJ1-2|.|.|TRBV2
TGTGCCAGCACCGCCCGGGAGAAATTGGGTGGCTACACCTTC
CASTAREKLGGYTF
>TRBJ2-1|.|.|TRBV29-1
TGCAGCGTTGATATACGGGGCAATGAGCAGTTCTTC
CSVDIRGNEQFF
>TRBJ2-7|TRBD1|.|TRBV12-5
TGTGCTAGTGGTCAGGGGGCGACTGTATACGAGCAGTACTTC
CASGQGATVYEQYF
>TRBJ2-7|.|.|TRBV10-1
TGCGCCAGCAGTGAGTGTTTCAAGCGGGCCTACAATGAGCAGTACTTC
CASSECFKRAYNEQYF
>TRBJ2-4|.|few|TRBV20-1
TGCAGTGCTCCTCCCGAGCGGTTAGCCAAAAACATTCAGTACTTC
CSAPPERLAKNIQYF
>TRBJ2-2|.|.|TRBV6-5
TGTGCCAGCAGTTACCTGGAGAACACCGGGGAGCTGTTTTTT
CASSYLENTGELFF
>TRBJ2-3|.|.|TRBV29-1
TGCAGCGTCGACGGCAGGGTGGATACGCAGTATTTT
CSVDGRVDTQYF
>TRBJ2-2|.|once|TRBV5-5
TGTGCCAGCAGCTCGAGCCTGACAGCGAGGGGGGAGCTGTTTTTT
CASSSSLTARGELFF
>TRBJ2-1|.|.|TRBV29-1
TGCAGCGTTGGTTCCACAAAGAGCTCCTACAATGAGCAGTTCTTC
CSVGSTKSSYNEQFF
>TRBJ2-3|.|.|TRBV7-9
TGTGCCAGCAGCCACCCCACAGGGCCGAAGACAGATACGCAGTATTTT
CASSHPTGPKTDTQYF
>TRBJ2-5|TRBD1|few|TRBV6-1
TGTGCCAGCAGCGGACAGGGCTCGAGGGAGACCCAGTACTTC
CASSGQGSRETQYF
>TRBJ2-1|TRBD2|.|TRBV29-1
TGCAGCGTTCAACTAGCGCGGCCGTCCTACAATGAGCAGTTCTTC
CSVQLARPSYNEQFF
>TRBJ2-7|.|.|TRBV7-3
TGTGCCAGCAGCTTAAACGCCGTGGGGTCCGAGCAGTACTTC
CASSLNAVGSEQYF
>TRBJ2-6|.|.|TRBV21-1
TGTGCCAGCAGCAAAAGGCCCAGGGCCTCTGGGGCCAACGTCCGGACTTTC
CASSKRPRASGANVRTF
>TRBJ2-5|.|.|TRBV25-1
TGTGCCAGCAGACCACAGGGATACGGAGAGACCCAGTACTTC
CASRPQGYGETQYF
>TRBJ2-3|TRBD2|.|TRBV10-3
TGTGCCATCAGTGAGTCGAGGCTAGCGGGTACAGATACGCAGTATTTT
CAISESRLAGTDTQYF